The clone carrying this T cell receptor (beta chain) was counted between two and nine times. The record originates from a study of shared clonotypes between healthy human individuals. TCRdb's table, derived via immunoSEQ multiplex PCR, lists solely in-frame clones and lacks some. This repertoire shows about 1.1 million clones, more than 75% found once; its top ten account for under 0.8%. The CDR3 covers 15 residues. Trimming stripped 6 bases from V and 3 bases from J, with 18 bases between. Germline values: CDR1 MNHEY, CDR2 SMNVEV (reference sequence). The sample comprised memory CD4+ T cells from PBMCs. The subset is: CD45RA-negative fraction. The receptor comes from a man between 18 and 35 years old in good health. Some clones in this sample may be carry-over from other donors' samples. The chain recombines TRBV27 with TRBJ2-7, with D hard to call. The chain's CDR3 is CASRPNPRAVYEQYF. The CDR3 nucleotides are TGTGCCAGCAGACCGAACCCAAGAGCCGTCTACGAGCAGTACTTC.